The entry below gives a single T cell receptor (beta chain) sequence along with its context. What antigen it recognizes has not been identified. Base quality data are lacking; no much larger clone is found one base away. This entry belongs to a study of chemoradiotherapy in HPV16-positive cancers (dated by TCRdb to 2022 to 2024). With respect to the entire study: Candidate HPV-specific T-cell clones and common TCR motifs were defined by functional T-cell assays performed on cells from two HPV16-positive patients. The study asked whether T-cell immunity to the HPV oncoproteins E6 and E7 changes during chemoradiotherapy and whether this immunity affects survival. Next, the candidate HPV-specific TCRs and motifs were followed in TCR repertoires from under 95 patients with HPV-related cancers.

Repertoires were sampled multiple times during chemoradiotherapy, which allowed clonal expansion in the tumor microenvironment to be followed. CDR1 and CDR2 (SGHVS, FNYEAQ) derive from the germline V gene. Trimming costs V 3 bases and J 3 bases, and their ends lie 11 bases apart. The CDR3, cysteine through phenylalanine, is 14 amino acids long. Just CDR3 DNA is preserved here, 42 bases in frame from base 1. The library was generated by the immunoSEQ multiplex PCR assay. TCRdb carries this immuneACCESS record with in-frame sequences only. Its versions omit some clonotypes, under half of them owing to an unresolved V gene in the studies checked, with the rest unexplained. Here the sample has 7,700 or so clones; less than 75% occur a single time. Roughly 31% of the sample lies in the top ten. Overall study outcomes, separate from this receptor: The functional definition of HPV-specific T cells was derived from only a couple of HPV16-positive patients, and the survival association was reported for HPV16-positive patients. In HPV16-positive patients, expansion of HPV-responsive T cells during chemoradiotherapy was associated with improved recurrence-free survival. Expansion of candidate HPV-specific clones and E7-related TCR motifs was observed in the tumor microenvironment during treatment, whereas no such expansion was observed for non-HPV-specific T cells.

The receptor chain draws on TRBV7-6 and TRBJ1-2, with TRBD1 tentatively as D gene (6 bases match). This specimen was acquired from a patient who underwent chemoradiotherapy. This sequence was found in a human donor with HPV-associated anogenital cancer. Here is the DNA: TGTGCCAGCAGCTTTTTAGCAGGGGACTATGGCTACACCTTC. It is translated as CASSFLAGDYGYTF.